This TCR beta chain was obtained from a study of T-cell memory formation after mild COVID-19. TCRdb fed the 5' RACE reads into MiXCR, producing one record per CDR3 protein. The table lists nearly 250,000 distinct CDR3 sequences, less than 20% of them singletons. This CDR3 region has 14 residues. V was pared by 3 bases and J by 5 bases, with 12 bases between. Germline V gene lookup returns CDR1 LNHDA and CDR2 SQIVND (reference sequence). This rearrangement joins TRBV19 to TRBJ2-3; weak D call: TRBD1 (6 bases). Sequenced input: PBMCs or a T cell subset sorted from them (not recorded which). This receptor was obtained from an adult woman who had mild COVID-19 (a few samples of this study predate the infection). Cell type and time point are not known. CDR3 sequence (DNA): TGTGCCAGTAGTATTTCCAGGGGCCAAGATACGCAGTATTTT. This sequence encodes CASSISRGQDTQYF.